The next 8 T cell receptor beta chains were all read from a single sample in a study of T-cell memory formation after mild COVID-19. TCRdb re-analysed the 5' RACE reads in MiXCR, keeping a single row per CDR3 protein. The sample shows tens of thousands of distinct CDR3 sequences, over 5% of them seen only once. Sequencing input: PBMCs or a T cell subset sorted from them (not recorded which). These receptors were taken from an adult who had mild COVID-19 (a few samples of this study predate the infection). Cell type and time point are not known.

Concerning this clonotype itself: The germline gene is not matched at one end of the junction; a read error may be the cause. The CDR3 protein is CASSLATVPSSGNTIYF. CDR3 in DNA: TGTGCTAGCAGCTTAGCGACAGTACCGAGCTCTGGAAACACCATATATTTT. The chain joins TRBV7-7 to TRBJ1-3; tentative D call: TRBD1 (5 bases). This CDR3 has 17 amino acids. Germline V gene data show CDR1 as SSHAT and CDR2 as FNYEAQ (reference sequence). Supplemented by reference TRBV7-7 and TRBJ1-3, the full variable domain reads GAGVSQSPRYKVTKRGQDVTLRCDPISSHATLYWYQQALGQGPEFLTYFNYEAQPDKSGLPSDRFSAERPEGSISTLTIQRTEQRDSAMYRCASSLATVPSSGNTIYFGEGSWLTVV.

This clonotype was picked up a small number of times. The chain combines TRBV20-1 with TRBJ1-4; D not resolved. The CDR3 has 13 residues. The V end lost 0 bases, the J end lost 3 bases, and 5 bases lay between the germline ends. Germline V gene lookup returns CDR1 DFQATT and CDR2 SNEGSKA (reference sequence). The CDR3 loop reads CSARDPPNEKLFF. The DNA of the CDR3 is TGCAGTGCTAGAGATCCCCCTAATGAAAAACTGTTTTTT.

This clonotype was seen many times. The V and J genes are TRBV7-9 and TRBJ2-7; D assignment may be TRBD1 or TRBD2 (5 bases each). Trimming cost V 6 bases and J 1 base, with 16 bases left between them. CDR3 length: 15 residues. The germline V gene encodes CDR1 SEHNR and CDR2 FQNEAQ (reference sequence). The CDR3, as DNA: TGTGCCAGCAGGGTCGATGGGGGTTCGTCCTACGAGCAGTACTTC. This translates into CASRVDGGSSYEQYF.

The rearrangement links TRBV12-3 or TRBV12-4 to TRBJ1-5; D not resolved. V dropped 6 bases and J dropped 7 bases, with 22 bases sitting between them. The CDR3 consists of 16 residues. CDR3 coding DNA: TGTGCCAGCAGCCACCGCCCCAGGACGGGCCACCAGCCCCAGCATTTT. It yields the protein CASSHRPRTGHQPQHF.

This clonotype was detected only a few times. The chain uses TRBV25-1 and TRBJ1-1; the D gene is possibly TRBD1 (5 bases). Trimming took 6 bases from V and 1 from J, leaving 9 bases between them. Germline V gene sequence: CDR1 MGHDK, CDR2 SYGVNS. The CDR3 is made up of 13 amino acids. The CDR3 DNA reads as TGTGCCAGCAGAGCGACAGAGAACACTGAAGCTTTCTTT. Amino acid sequence: CASRATENTEAFF.

V gene TRBV20-1 combines with J gene TRBJ2-5, with D maybe TRBD2 (7 bases). Germline V gene lookup returns CDR1 DFQATT and CDR2 SNEGSKA (reference sequence). Trimming pared 8 bases from V and 3 bases from J, leaving 16 bases between. The CDR3 runs 13 residues. The CDR3 reads CSLMRGGEETQYF. The DNA of the CDR3 is TGCAGTCTGATGAGGGGGGGCGAAGAGACCCAGTACTTC.

The gene calls are TRBV5-1 and TRBJ1-2, with a possible D match to TRBD1 (5 bases). The CDR3 totals 13 residues. Germline V lookup: CDR1 SGHRS, CDR2 YFSETQ. V lost 0 bases and J lost 5, with 8 bases in between. The CDR3 protein is CASSLVTEYGYTF. The DNA for the CDR3 is TGCGCCAGCAGCTTGGTGACAGAGTATGGCTACACCTTC.

This clonotype was counted at least ten times. V is TRBV7-8 and J is TRBJ2-1; D perhaps matches TRBD2 (6 bases). Germline CDR1 reads SGHVS; CDR2 reads FQNEAQ. V shed 3 bases and J shed 3 bases, with 9 bases lying between them. The CDR3 runs 14 residues. The CDR3, as DNA: TGTGCCAGCAGCTTCGGGACTCTCTACAATGAGCAGTTCTTC. Protein: CASSFGTLYNEQFF. Using reference TRBV7-8 and TRBJ2-1 for the parts outside the CDR3, the full variable domain is GAGVSQSPRYKVAKRGQDVALRCDPISGHVSLFWYQQALGQGPEFLTYFQNEAQLDKSGLPSDRFFAERPEGSVSTLKIQRTQQEDSAVYLCASSFGTLYNEQFFGPGTRLTVL.